Presented here are 30 T cell receptor beta chains from one specimen sequenced in a study of regulatory and conventional T cells in RAG deficiency. The repertoire was sequenced with immunoSEQ multiplex PCR; TCRdb's copy has only in-frame clones and lacks some. The sample has over 10,000 clones, 85% to 95% seen once. The sorted conventional CD4+ T cells were CD25-low and CD127-high, with genomic DNA sequenced. Separately, the same data were catalogued under a study of regulatory T cells. That source reports: Primers: 52 TRBV forward and 13 TRBJ reverse.

The sequenced material came from CD4+ effector T cells sorted from blood. The receptors come from a human donor in good health.

This clone was seen more than once but under ten times. This rearrangement joins TRBV7-9 to TRBJ2-7, with 8 bases matching TRBD1. The CDR3 loop spans 12 amino acids. Germline V gene sequence: CDR1 SEHNR, CDR2 FQNEAQ (reference sequence). The CDR3 nucleotides read TGTGTAAGTGGACAGGGAGTCCCCGAGCAGTACTTC. Amino acids: CVSGQGVPEQYF.

The V gene is TRBV13, the J gene TRBJ1-2; weak D call: TRBD1 (6 bases). This CDR3 is built from 12 residues. Trimming took off 7 bases at V and 6 bases at J, with 12 bases between the two ends. Germline loops: CDR1 PRHDT, CDR2 FYEKMQ (reference sequence). This CDR3 is CASTRQVDGYTF. The DNA of the CDR3 is TGTGCCAGCACCCGACAGGTAGATGGCTACACCTTC.

The chain couples TRBV19 to TRBJ1-5, with D hard to call. CDR1 is LNHDA, CDR2 SQIVND, per germline (reference sequence). This CDR3 region has 15 residues. Trimming took off 3 bases at V and 3 bases at J, with 12 bases between the two ends. The CDR3 loop is CASSITGSPNQPQHF. CDR3 nucleotide sequence: TGTGCCAGTAGTATCACGGGTAGCCCCAATCAGCCCCAGCATTTT.

V and J are TRBV18 and TRBJ1-2; 9 positions match TRBD1. CDR1 and CDR2 (germline): KGHSH, LQKENI. V gave up 4 bases and J gave up 7 bases; unmatched junction bases: 10. The CDR3 is 15 residues long. The CDR3 bases are TGTGCCAGCTCACAGGGACAGGGTGGAACTTCTGGCTACACCTTC. It encodes CASSQGQGGTSGYTF.

The genes are TRBV6-4 and TRBJ2-3; 12 nucleotides agree with TRBD2. The V and J ends lost 3 bases and 3 bases, in that order; junction bases with no gene match: 7. CDR1 MRHNA and CDR2 SNTAGT come from the germline V gene. The CDR3 totals 17 residues. The CDR3: CASSEASGGAGTDTQYF. The CDR3 DNA sequence: TGTGCCAGCAGTGAAGCTAGCGGGGGGGCCGGAACAGATACGCAGTATTTT.

J is TRBJ1-5 and V is TRBV7-2, with unresolved D. CDR1 SGHTA and CDR2 FQGNSA come from the germline V gene. V was pared by 5 bases and J by 2 bases, with 10 bases between. This CDR3 contains 14 residues. For the CDR3, the DNA is TGTGCCAGCAGCCCCAGCGGGGGCAATCAGCCCCAGCATTTT. It specifies CASSPSGGNQPQHF.

The chain employs TRBV11-2 and TRBJ2-2, with TRBD1 as a possible D gene (6 bases). Germline V lookup: CDR1 SGHAT, CDR2 FQNNGV. Trimming stripped 3 bases from V and 5 bases from J, with 7 bases between. The CDR3 is 13 residues long. Written as DNA, the CDR3 is TGTGCCAGCAGCTTCACAGGGACCGGGGAGCTGTTTTTT. Amino acid sequence: CASSFTGTGELFF.

This clone showed up just once. The chain has TRBV19 and TRBJ2-7, with D maybe TRBD1 (5 bases). This CDR3 is built from 12 residues. Germline assignment: CDR1 LNHDA and CDR2 SQIVND (reference sequence). Trimming took off 5 bases at V and 5 bases at J, with 10 bases between the two ends. The CDR3 loop reads CASSVGQDEQYF. The CDR3 DNA reads TGTGCCAGTAGTGTGGGGCAGGACGAGCAGTACTTC. Combining the CDR3 with reference TRBV19 and TRBJ2-7 gives the whole variable domain DGGITQSPKYLFRKEGQNVTLSCEQNLNHDAMYWYRQDPGQGLRLIYYSQIVNDFQKGDIAEGYSVSREKKESFPLTVTSAQKNPTAFYLCASSVGQDEQYFGPGTRLTVT.

The chain recombines TRBV16 with TRBJ1-6, with D maybe TRBD1 (6 bases). V lost 8 bases and J 8 bases, leaving 13 bases between the germline ends. Germline CDR1 reads KGHSY; CDR2 reads FQNENV. CDR3 size: 13 residues. The CDR3 nucleotides read TGTGCCAGCGGGGATTACAGGGATTCACCCCTCCACTTT. It is translated as CASGDYRDSPLHF.

The V call is TRBV7-2, the J call TRBJ1-2, with no clear D. The CDR3 loop spans 15 amino acids. The germline V gene encodes CDR1 SGHTA and CDR2 FQGNSA. V dropped 2 bases and J dropped 0 bases, with 10 bases sitting between them. CDR3 protein: CASSLTLGTNYGYTF. The CDR3 DNA is TGTGCCAGCAGCTTAACGTTGGGAACTAACTATGGCTACACCTTC.

V usage is TRBV2 and J usage is TRBJ1-1; the D is unclear. V shed 4 bases and J shed 2 bases, with 5 bases lying between them. The CDR3 spans 12 residues. The germline CDR1 and CDR2 sequences are SNHLY and FYNNEI. The DNA for the CDR3 is TGTGCCAGCAGTGGTGGAAACACTGAAGCTTTCTTT. It specifies CASSGGNTEAFF.

The chain combines TRBV5-1 with TRBJ1-6, with 9 bases matching TRBD1. This CDR3 has 16 amino acids. With V trimmed by 4 bases and J by 8 bases, 10 bases remained unmatched. The germline CDR1 and CDR2 sequences are SGHRS and YFSETQ. This CDR3 is CASSGGRDRADSPLHF. In nucleotides, the CDR3 is TGCGCCAGCAGCGGCGGTAGGGACAGGGCTGATTCACCCCTCCACTTT. The variable domain in full, completed from reference TRBV5-1 and TRBJ1-6, reads KAGVTQTPRYLIKTRGQQVTLSCSPISGHRSVSWYQQTPGQGLQFLFEYFSETQRNKGNFPGRFSGRQFSNSRSEMNVSTLELGDSALYLCASSGGRDRADSPLHFGNGTRLTVT.

This clone has more than one count but fewer than ten. The chain joins TRBV19 to TRBJ2-2; maybe TRBD2 (6 bases). The germline gives CDR1 LNHDA, CDR2 SQIVND (reference sequence). The CDR3 has 16 amino acids. The V gene lost 3 bases and the J gene lost 7 bases, with 18 bases spanning the gap. The CDR3 here is CASSIQEGVMGGELFF. CDR3 nucleotides: TGTGCCAGTAGTATCCAGGAGGGAGTAATGGGCGGGGAGCTGTTTTTT.

This rearrangement joins TRBV7-9 to TRBJ1-2; D unresolved. Germline CDR1 SEHNR, CDR2 FQNEAQ (reference sequence). The CDR3 runs to 15 residues. V was cut by 0 bases and J by 7 bases, with 15 bases left in between. CDR3 nucleotide sequence: TGTGCCAGCAGCTTAGCTGTAAAGGGTAATGGTGGCTACACCTTC. This gives the protein CASSLAVKGNGGYTF.

The rearrangement links TRBV7-9 to TRBJ2-2; no clear D gene. The CDR3 spans 12 residues. The V gene lost 5 bases and the J gene lost 6 bases, with 7 bases spanning the gap. From germline, CDR1 is SEHNR and CDR2 FQNEAQ (reference sequence). Here the CDR3 DNA reads TGTGCCAGCAGCCTTTTTTCCGGGGAGCTGTTTTTT. Translation gives CASSLFSGELFF.

This chain joins TRBV9 and TRBJ2-1, with TRBD1 matching over 8 bases. CDR3 length: 17 amino acids. V lost 3 bases and J lost 1; bases outside the gene matches: 9. Germline-derived CDR1 and CDR2 are SGDLS and YYNGEE. Here the CDR3 reads CASSAQTQGASYNEQFF. CDR3 coding DNA: TGTGCCAGCAGCGCCCAAACTCAGGGGGCTTCCTACAATGAGCAGTTCTTC.

The rearrangement uses TRBV12-5 and TRBJ2-1; 16 nucleotides agree with TRBD2. Germline V lookup: CDR1 LGHNT, CDR2 FRNRAP. The V segment lost 1 base and the J segment 4 bases; nucleotides outside the gene matches: 4. This CDR3 region has 18 residues. The CDR3 DNA sequence: TGTGCTAGTGGTTTGGAGGGACTAGCGGGAGGGCCTTACAATGAGCAGTTCTTC. Its protein product is CASGLEGLAGGPYNEQFF.

The chain employs TRBV30 and TRBJ2-3; 7 bases are shared with TRBD1. V shed 2 bases and J 6 bases; nucleotides not matched to a gene: 2. The CDR3 is made up of 12 amino acids. CDR1 is GTSNPN and CDR2 is SVGIG in the germline V gene (reference sequence). CDR3 residues: CAWSRGGDTQYF. The CDR3 coding sequence is TGTGCCTGGAGTCGAGGGGGCGATACGCAGTATTTT.

The CDR3 DNA reads TGCGCCAGCAGCTTGGTCCTCGACTCACTCAAGAGGACTGAAGCTTTCTTT. This translates into CASSLVLDSLKRTEAFF. V and J are TRBV5-1 and TRBJ1-1; D not certain. Germline CDR1 reads SGHRS; CDR2 reads YFSETQ. Trimming removed 0 bases at V and 5 bases at J, with 20 bases between. The CDR3 is 17 amino acids. Based on the CDR3 plus reference TRBV5-1 and TRBJ1-1, the full variable domain is KAGVTQTPRYLIKTRGQQVTLSCSPISGHRSVSWYQQTPGQGLQFLFEYFSETQRNKGNFPGRFSGRQFSNSRSEMNVSTLELGDSALYLCASSLVLDSLKRTEAFFGQGTRLTVV.

This sequence joins TRBV27 and TRBJ2-5; 10 bases are shared with TRBD2. Germline V gene sequence: CDR1 MNHEY, CDR2 SMNVEV (reference sequence). The CDR3 is made up of 17 amino acids. Trimming at V came to 1 base and at J to 4 bases, leaving 9 bases not matched to a gene. Written as DNA, the CDR3 is TGTGCCAGCAGTTTATTAGGGACTAGCGATATTCGAGAGACCCAGTACTTC. This codes for CASSLLGTSDIRETQYF.

The rearrangement links TRBV25-1 to TRBJ1-2; TRBD1 matches 7 bases. CDR1 and CDR2 from the germline V gene are MGHDK and SYGVNS. J was trimmed by 8 bases and V by 2 bases; bases with no gene match: 5. CDR3 size: 13 residues. Here the CDR3 reads CASSERQGGGYTF. CDR3 DNA sequence: TGTGCCAGCAGTGAACGTCAGGGGGGAGGCTACACCTTC.

This clone was recorded only once. The chain carries TRBV7-9 and TRBJ2-1; possibly TRBD2 for D (5 bases). CDR3 length equals 13 residues. Germline V gene sequence: CDR1 SEHNR, CDR2 FQNEAQ (reference sequence). V lost 5 bases and J 2 bases, leaving 7 bases between the germline ends. CDR3 DNA: TGTGCCAGCAGCACCGGGACCTACAATGAGCAGTTCTTC. It specifies CASSTGTYNEQFF.

The rearrangement joins TRBV5-1 to TRBJ1-1, with no clear D. Germline V gene lookup returns CDR1 SGHRS and CDR2 YFSETQ. The CDR3 is 15 amino acids. Between the trimmed V and J ends, which lost 0 bases and 1 base, there was a span of 10 bases. The CDR3 loop is CASSLGHSANTEAFF. CDR3 in DNA: TGCGCCAGCAGCTTGGGACACTCGGCGAACACTGAAGCTTTCTTT.

V and J are TRBV6-1 and TRBJ1-2; D is unclear. Germline V gives CDR1 MNHNS, CDR2 SASEGT. The CDR3 contains 14 residues. The ends were cut back, 0 bases at V and 8 bases at J, with 13 bases in the middle. For the CDR3, the DNA is TGTGCCAGCAGTGAAGCCGTGGCCCGAGACGGCTACACCTTC. Its translation is CASSEAVARDGYTF.

V usage is TRBV19 and J usage is TRBJ2-7; 8 bases are a match to TRBD1. This CDR3 comprises 14 residues. The V gene end was trimmed by 5 bases and the J gene end by 4 bases; junction bases not matched to a gene: 7. The V gene's germline CDR1 is LNHDA and CDR2 SQIVND (reference sequence). CDR3 protein: CASSRTRGQYEQYF. Here the CDR3 DNA reads TGTGCCAGTAGTCGGACCAGGGGGCAGTACGAGCAGTACTTC.

V usage is TRBV5-1 and J usage is TRBJ2-1; D unresolved. This CDR3 has 13 residues. V gave up 1 base and J gave up 6 bases, with 8 bases separating them. Germline V gives CDR1 SGHRS, CDR2 YFSETQ. The CDR3 DNA reads as TGCGCCAGCAGCTTGATGGCTCCCAATGAGCAGTTCTTC. Its protein is CASSLMAPNEQFF.

The chain employs TRBV5-1 and TRBJ2-5; D is ambiguous. The germline V and J ends were trimmed by 0 bases and 6 bases, with 9 bases remaining between them. The CDR3 is made up of 13 amino acids. The germline V gene encodes CDR1 SGHRS and CDR2 YFSETQ. The CDR3 nucleotides read TGCGCCAGCAGCTTGGAAATAAGAAAGACCCAGTACTTC. This codes for CASSLEIRKTQYF.

The genes are TRBV6-1 and TRBJ1-5, with a possible D match to TRBD1 (5 bases). Germline V gives CDR1 MNHNS, CDR2 SASEGT. Trimming took off 7 bases at V and 5 bases at J, with 18 bases between the two ends. This CDR3 is built from 15 residues. The CDR3 spells CASIPGYVSDQPQHF. CDR3 in DNA: TGTGCCAGCATCCCAGGGTACGTATCCGATCAGCCCCAGCATTTT.

This rearrangement joins TRBV30 to TRBJ1-2; D is ambiguous. CDR3 length: 11 amino acids. The germline CDR1 and CDR2 sequences are GTSNPN and SVGIG (reference sequence). The CDR3 DNA sequence: TGTGCTCAGGACCAGCGGTATGGCTACACCTTC. It encodes CAQDQRYGYTF. Together with reference TRBV30 and TRBJ1-2, the CDR3 gives the full variable domain: SQTIHQWPATLVQPVGSPLSLECTVEGTSNPNLYWYRQAAGRGLQLLFYSVGIGQISSEVPQNLSASRPQDRQFILSSKKLLLSDSGFYLCAQDQRYGYTFGSGTRLTVV.

The CDR3 reads CASSFRGYGYTF. CDR3 nucleotides: TGTGCCAGCAGTTTCAGGGGTTATGGCTACACCTTC. J is TRBJ1-2 and V is TRBV27; TRBD1 is a possible D gene (6 bases). The CDR3 has 12 amino acids. Germline V gives CDR1 MNHEY, CDR2 SMNVEV (reference sequence). V was shortened by 3 bases and J by 5 bases, with 7 bases between the two germline ends.